One sample yielded the 8 T cell receptor beta chains listed below, sequenced in a study of Ad26.COV2.S vaccination and SARS-CoV-2 variants. Profiling relied on immunoSEQ multiplex PCR, and the TCRdb table lists in-frame clones only, not all of them. The data contain about 180,000 clones, roughly 85% of them singletons. The specimen comprised peripheral blood, sampled after recovery from COVID-19. These receptor sequences come from a human donor who had recovered from COVID-19.

As for this clone: Within the sample, other DNA sequences also encode this same CDR3. V gene TRBV4-1 combines with J gene TRBJ1-4, with D uncertain. CDR3 length: 12 residues. V lost 1 base and J lost 8, with 5 bases in between. Germline CDR1 MGHRA, CDR2 YSYEKL. CDR3 in amino acids: CASSQVGEKLFF. The DNA for the CDR3 is TGCGCCAGCAGCCAAGTGGGGGAAAAACTGTTTTTT.

Notes on this clone: Different DNA sequences within this sample yield the same CDR3. The chain links TRBV5-1 to TRBJ1-1; TRBD1 matches 10 bases. In germline, CDR1 is SGHRS, CDR2 YFSETQ. V lost 3 bases, J lost 2 bases, and 1 base stayed unmatched. This CDR3 is 14 amino acids long. The chain's CDR3 is CASSSTGGNTEAFF. The DNA of the CDR3 is TGCGCCAGCAGCTCGACAGGGGGCAACACTGAAGCTTTCTTT.

This chain joins TRBV15 and TRBJ1-4; a weak D match, TRBD1 (5 bases). Trimming removed 0 bases from V and 0 bases from J, with 14 bases in between. The germline CDR1 and CDR2 sequences are LNHNV and YYDKDF (reference sequence). The CDR3 is made up of 18 amino acids. The chain's CDR3 is CATSRDGRGFATNEKLFF. For the CDR3, the DNA is TGTGCCACCAGCAGAGACGGACGGGGGTTTGCAACTAATGAAAAACTGTTTTTT.

This chain connects TRBV2 to TRBJ1-1, with unresolved D. The length of the CDR3 is 11 residues. Germline CDR1 SNHLY, CDR2 FYNNEI. The CDR3 DNA follows: TGTGCAGTCGACGGGGACACTGAAGCTTTCTTT. This codes for CAVDGDTEAFF.

The rearrangement uses TRBV5-1 and TRBJ2-3, with D uncertain. Trimming removed 2 bases at V and 3 bases at J, with 7 bases between. Germline CDR1 SGHRS, CDR2 YFSETQ. The CDR3 has 13 amino acids. CDR3 nucleotide sequence: TGCGCCAGCAGCTTAGCGAGGACAGATACGCAGTATTTT. Its protein product is CASSLARTDTQYF.

The chain carries TRBV10-3 and TRBJ1-2, with D possibly TRBD1 on 6 matching bases. Trimming cost V 6 bases and J 4 bases, with 12 bases left between them. Germline V gene sequence: CDR1 ENHRY, CDR2 SYGVKD. The CDR3 spans 13 residues. The CDR3 protein is CAIRIGQSYGYTF. In nucleotides, the CDR3 is TGTGCCATCAGAATCGGACAGTCCTATGGCTACACCTTC.

This chain connects TRBV2 to TRBJ2-3; D possibly matches TRBD1 or TRBD2 (5 bases each). Looked up from germline, CDR1 is SNHLY and CDR2 is FYNNEI. The CDR3 runs to 15 residues. The ends were cut back, 5 bases at V and 0 bases at J, with 12 bases in the middle. CDR3 nucleotide sequence: TGTGCCAGCAGTCCAGATGGGGGAAGCACAGATACGCAGTATTTT. This translates into CASSPDGGSTDTQYF.

This clone was counted between two and nine times. The chain employs TRBV11-2 and TRBJ1-3, with 7 bases fitting TRBD1. J gave up 4 bases and V 5 bases, and 8 bases lay outside the gene matches. Germline loops: CDR1 SGHAT, CDR2 FQNNGV. This CDR3 is 15 amino acids long. CDR3 bases: TGTGCCAGCAGCCTCCCGACAGGGAGGGGAAACACCATATATTTT. This codes for CASSLPTGRGNTIYF.